This T cell receptor beta chain was documented in a study of regulatory T cells in long-lasting Graves disease. Points from the study as a whole: Small numbers of samples may have cut accuracy.

For TCR beta, libraries came from iRepertoire HTBI primers and Arm-PCR of CDR3 regions. TCRdb fed the multiplex PCR reads into MiXCR, producing one record per CDR3 protein. In the table there are about 360,000 distinct CDR3 sequences, 15% to 20% of which are singletons. CDR1 and CDR2 (germline): SGHTA, FQGNSA. The CDR3 contains 12 residues. V was clipped by 4 bases and J by 15 bases; unmatched bases: 6. With regard to this clonotype: Its antigen is not identified.

The time point was: newly diagnosed GD, antithyroid drugs for less than 3 months. RNA isolated from PBMCs was used to make the TCR library. The collection involved drawing around 8.5 milliliters of peripheral blood into EDTA tubes. This sample also belongs to another study, concerning T cells in Graves' hyperthyroidism and ophthalmopathy. Per that study: Together with thyroid ultrasound, orbital computed tomography, serum thyroxine and TRAb, clinical symptoms were used for diagnoses. Researchers found most expanded thyroid clonotypes above 0.001 in blood as well.

This TCR derives from a woman younger than 30 with Graves disease. The sequences come from peripheral blood mononuclear cells (PBMCs), collected at new diagnosis, from a patient treated with antithyroid drugs. This chain uses TRBV7-2 with TRBJ2-1; the match to TRBD2 covers 10 bases. CDR3 protein: CASSSASGSLFF. The CDR3 region has the DNA TGTGCCAGCAGCTCAGCTAGCGGGAGCTTGTTCTTC.